This T cell receptor beta chain was documented in a study of response to subunit inactivated influenza vaccine. In its sample, this clonotype was seen a few times. Its antigen is unknown. TCRdb reprocessed the RT-PCR reads with MiXCR, giving one entry per CDR3 protein. The table records almost 250,000 distinct CDR3 sequences, 9.5% to 15% of them present only once. Study-level findings and limits: With each seasonal influenza vaccination, the authors suggested, few new T cells are recruited.

V shed 3 bases and J 2 bases; nucleotides not matched to a gene: 6. The length of the CDR3 is 16 residues. The V gene's germline CDR1 is DFQATT and CDR2 SNEGSKA (reference sequence). The chain employs TRBV20-1 and TRBJ2-3, with TRBD2 identical over 12 bases. The clonotype originates from a man over 45 who received an inactivated influenza vaccine. Here the sequenced sample was non-naive T cells sorted from PBMCs, taken 14 to 15 days before vaccination. The CDR3 nucleotides are TGCAGTGCTAGTCCGACTAGCGGGGGACCCACAGATACGCAGTATTTT. Translating gives CSASPTSGGPTDTQYF.